The present T cell receptor (beta chain) was sequenced within a study of blood T cell repertoires in COVID-19 (TCRdb year 2020). For context, the study as a whole: Samples covering the acute and convalescent phases of COVID-19 were provided by collaborators in the United States, Italy and Spain. The material from the prospective study consisted of cDNA or gDNA derived from T cells, B-cell-depleted T cells, or PBMCs. The sample metadata nearly always contained a de-identified subject ID, COVID-19 status, age in years and sex. The samples were drawn from two sources: the first 160 participants of the ongoing ImmuneRACE study, and over 1,000 subjects contributed by 6 global collaborators. Subjects who had been exposed to COVID-19, were actively infected with it, or had recovered from it provided the deeply sampled blood TCRbeta repertoires that made up the dataset. HLA class I and class II types, where available, came from metadata supplied by the sample provider rather than from assay-based typing. The repertoires were released in a freely available public database meant as a resource for research on the immune response to SARS-CoV-2.

At one collaborating source in Seattle, patients were enrolled during active infection and were followed longitudinally through the course of disease. Whole blood was collected in K2EDTA tubes by collaborating institutions according to the institutions' own protocols. Collaborator samples were shipped for TCRbeta analysis as frozen whole blood, isolated PBMCs, or DNA extracted from either sample type. In regard to this clone: Its antigen is unknown. No clone much larger than this one lies a single base away; base qualities are absent.

The immunoSEQ Assay, a bias-controlled multiplex PCR, was used to amplify TCRbeta CDR3 regions from genomic DNA. Per the authors' processing: Within the assay, amplification of reference gene primers was used to estimate how many nucleated cells each sample contained. To quantify the absolute abundance of each unique TCRbeta CDR3 rearrangement, sequence reads were collapsed and filtered. For each sample, productive Simpson clonality was calculated as the square root of Simpson's diversity index across productive rearrangements. What TCRdb holds here is the immuneACCESS table cut down to in-frame rearrangements. Part of the clones is not present; checked against another copy, under half of the missing clones reflect an unresolved V gene, and the others are unexplained. The V and J calls and clone size are taken from that table; D and trimming were inferred from the DNA. This sample comprises 500,000 to 600,000 clones, around nine tenths of them detected only once. 7.5% to 9.5% of the sample comes from the top ten.

Taken from the germline V gene, the CDR1 and CDR2 loops are SGHTA and FQGTGA. The CDR3 has 17 amino acids, counting the end cysteine and phenylalanine. This entry keeps only the CDR3 DNA: 51 bases, framed from base 1. At the junction V is shortened by 5 bases and J by 4 bases, with 20 bases in between. Paper-wide results and their limitations: How much clinical and demographic metadata was included differed by source and by participant, and the metadata was provided uncurated.

In this chain, TRBV7-3 is recombined with TRBJ2-2; the best D guess is TRBD2, with 6 bases matching. This receptor was identified in a woman in her 50s with COVID-19, enrolled during active disease. Sequenced material: peripheral blood. The DNA sequence is as follows: TGTGCCAGCAGCCCGGGACTTACAGCGATGGGCACCGGGGAGCTGTTTTTT. This codes for CASSPGLTAMGTGELFF. Joined to the reference TRBV7-3 and TRBJ2-2 proteins, this CDR3 gives the full variable domain: GAGVSQTPSNKVTEKGKYVELRCDPISGHTALYWYRQSLGQGPEFLIYFQGTGAADDSGLPNDRFFAVRPEGSVSTLKIQRTERGDSAVYLCASSPGLTAMGTGELFFGEGSRLTVL.